The text below deals with one T cell receptor beta chain. The antigen is not known. The data were taken from a study of tissue T cells after allogeneic stem cell transplantation. On the study more broadly: Tissue samples with histologically apparent lymphocytes on H&E review were prioritized for sequencing.

Notes on the study in general: Anatomically similar tissues had similar TCR repertoires within each patient.

Between the trimmed V and J ends, which lost 6 bases and 1 base, there was a span of 15 bases. This CDR3 has 15 residues. The germline gives CDR1 MNHEY, CDR2 SMNVEV (reference sequence). TCRbeta CDR3 was sequenced at survey depth with template counts. The assay was immunoSEQ multiplex PCR, and TCRdb's table has in-frame clones only and misses some. Of around 3,400 clones in the sample, roughly 70% were seen once. The receptor was derived from a male donor aged 60 or older with lung cancer. V is TRBV27 and J is TRBJ1-1; D ambiguous. The source was tissue from the right colon, collected at autopsy. CDR3 protein: CASSGGVAQNTEAFF. The CDR3 DNA reads as TGTGCCAGCAGCGGTGGTGTAGCCCAGAACACTGAAGCTTTCTTT.